The 19 T cell receptor beta chains listed next were all sequenced from one sample in a study of Ad26.COV2.S vaccination and SARS-CoV-2 variants. Described treatment: 19 received Ad26.COV2.S at low or high dose, single or two shots; several received placebo; per-sample allocation not given. Repertoires come from day 63 after the first vaccine or placebo injection. The protocol was immunoSEQ multiplex PCR, while the TCRdb copy is restricted to in-frame clones and leaves out a portion. This sample has roughly 450,000 clones; around 90% occur once, and the top ten carry 12%. This sample comprised peripheral blood, obtained in a trial of Ad26.COV2.S vaccine versus placebo. The receptors derive from a person aged 18-60 years who received the Ad26.COV2.S COVID-19 vaccine or a placebo.

The rearrangement joins TRBV28 to TRBJ1-2, with D possibly TRBD1 on 5 matching bases. V was pared by 5 bases and J by 8 bases, with 21 bases between. This CDR3 has 15 residues. Germline V CDR1 and CDR2: MDHEN, SYDVKM. The CDR3 DNA is TGTGCCAGCAGTGCCACAGGACGGAACTATTTCGGCTACACCTTC. It codes for CASSATGRNYFGYTF.

The genes are TRBV25-1 and TRBJ1-2; the match to TRBD1 covers 10 bases. In germline, CDR1 is MGHDK, CDR2 SYGVNS. Trimming took 3 bases from V and 8 from J; bases not matched to a gene: 12. The CDR3 consists of 16 residues. The CDR3 DNA sequence: TGTGCCAGCAGTGATCCCGGGACAGGGGAATATTTAGGCTACACCTTC. Translation: CASSDPGTGEYLGYTF.

J is TRBJ2-1 and V is TRBV19; 11 bases align to TRBD2. Germline trimming cut 7 bases from V and 9 bases from J; bases unmatched to any gene: 14. Germline CDR1 is LNHDA and CDR2 is SQIVND (reference sequence). This CDR3 contains 16 residues. CDR3 residues: CASTPTPGLAGFEQFF. The CDR3 DNA reads as TGTGCCAGTACCCCCACCCCCGGACTAGCGGGTTTTGAGCAGTTCTTC. Drawing the rest from reference TRBV19 and TRBJ2-1, the complete variable domain is DGGITQSPKYLFRKEGQNVTLSCEQNLNHDAMYWYRQDPGQGLRLIYYSQIVNDFQKGDIAEGYSVSREKKESFPLTVTSAQKNPTAFYLCASTPTPGLAGFEQFFGPGTRLTVL.

The chain joins TRBV28 to TRBJ1-3, with 10 bases that match TRBD1. The CDR3 totals 18 residues. The J segment lost 3 bases and the V segment lost 4 bases, leaving 12 bases of the junction unmatched. Per germline, CDR1 MDHEN and CDR2 SYDVKM. In nucleotides, the CDR3 is TGTGCCAGCAGTTCCCCGGGACAGGGGTCTCGAAATGGAAACACCATATATTTT. Amino acid sequence: CASSSPGQGSRNGNTIYF.

This chain uses TRBV6-6 with TRBJ2-7, with D unclear. Per the germline V gene, CDR1 is MNHNY and CDR2 is SVGAGI (reference sequence). The V gene lost 2 bases and the J gene lost 5 bases, with 10 bases spanning the gap. The CDR3 has 13 residues. This CDR3 is CASSYPSLNEQYF. The DNA for the CDR3 is TGTGCCAGCAGTTACCCTTCCCTCAACGAGCAGTACTTC.

The V and J genes are TRBV18 and TRBJ2-1; D perhaps matches TRBD2 (6 bases). The CDR3 spans 15 residues. V lost 11 bases, J lost 5 bases, and 22 bases lay in between. Per germline, CDR1 KGHSH and CDR2 LQKENI. Here the CDR3 reads CAAVGEDLAHNEQFF. As DNA, the CDR3 is TGTGCCGCAGTTGGGGAGGACCTTGCCCACAATGAGCAGTTCTTC. Combining the CDR3 with reference TRBV18 and TRBJ2-1 gives the whole variable domain NAGVMQNPRHLVRRRGQEARLRCSPMKGHSHVYWYRQLPEEGLKFMVYLQKENIIDESGMPKERFSAEFPKEGPSILRIQQVVRGDSAAYFCAAVGEDLAHNEQFFGPGTRLTVL.

Here the CDR3 DNA reads TGCGCCAGCAGCCCAAGCGGTCGGGGCGACACCGGGGAGCTGTTTTTT. This translates into CASSPSGRGDTGELFF. This chain connects TRBV4-1 to TRBJ2-2, with D perhaps TRBD1 or TRBD2 (5 bases each). The CDR3 runs 16 residues. Trimming took off 4 bases at V and 3 bases at J, with 15 bases between the two ends. The germline V gene encodes CDR1 MGHRA and CDR2 YSYEKL.

The genes are TRBV4-3 and TRBJ1-5, with 9 bases lining up with TRBD1. The trim removed 3 bases at V and 0 bases at J, leaving 6 bases unmatched. The length of the CDR3 is 17 residues. CDR1 and CDR2 (germline): LGHNA, YSLEER. The CDR3 protein is CASSQAYRGRSNQPQHF. For the CDR3, the DNA is TGCGCCAGCAGCCAGGCCTACAGGGGGCGTAGCAATCAGCCCCAGCATTTT.

The chain has TRBV27 and TRBJ2-1; 8 bases align to TRBD1. CDR1 is MNHEY and CDR2 is SMNVEV in the germline V gene (reference sequence). This CDR3 is 15 amino acids long. Trimming cost V 3 bases and J 3 bases; bases outside gene matches: 4. The CDR3 region is CASSLTGAGYNEQFF. The CDR3 DNA reads as TGTGCCAGCAGTTTGACAGGGGCGGGCTACAATGAGCAGTTCTTC.

The J gene is TRBJ2-5, the V gene TRBV4-1, with D unclear. CDR1 is MGHRA, CDR2 YSYEKL, per germline. The length of the CDR3 is 16 residues. Trimming took 0 bases from V and 4 from J, leaving 15 bases between them. The CDR3 loop is CASSQDLEGLRETQYF. For the CDR3, the DNA is TGCGCCAGCAGCCAAGATCTGGAAGGGTTGAGAGAGACCCAGTACTTC.

This chain connects TRBV5-8 to TRBJ1-2, with 7 bases lining up with TRBD1. CDR1 SGHTS and CDR2 YDEGEE come from the germline V gene. This CDR3 is 13 amino acids long. The V segment lost 1 base and the J segment 5 bases; nucleotides outside the gene matches: 2. CDR3 bases: TGTGCCAGCAGCTTGCAACAGGGGTATGGCTACACCTTC. It specifies CASSLQQGYGYTF.

This chain links TRBV28 with TRBJ2-7; 9 bases map to TRBD1. V shed 5 bases, J shed 3 bases, and the junction held 8 bases outside the gene matches. The CDR3 has 15 amino acids. Per germline, CDR1 MDHEN and CDR2 SYDVKM. The CDR3 DNA reads as TGTGCCAGCAGTCACCGGGACAGGGAACTCTACGAGCAGTACTTC. Translated, it gives CASSHRDRELYEQYF.

The genes are TRBV7-9 and TRBJ1-6; D might be TRBD1 (6 bases). V was trimmed by 5 bases and J by 10 bases, leaving 18 bases between them. This CDR3 spans 15 amino acids. Germline values: CDR1 SEHNR, CDR2 FQNEAQ (reference sequence). For the CDR3, the DNA is TGTGCCAGCAGCATTAACAGGGTTGAAGTCTCACCCCTCCACTTT. This codes for CASSINRVEVSPLHF.

The chain couples TRBV15 to TRBJ2-1; 11 bases align to TRBD2. The CDR3 has 15 amino acids. Germline V lookup: CDR1 LNHNV, CDR2 YYDKDF (reference sequence). Trimming took 2 bases from V and 7 from J; bases not matched to a gene: 4. The DNA for the CDR3 is TGTGCCACCAGCAGAAGTACTAGCGGGAGTAATGAGCAGTTCTTC. Translation: CATSRSTSGSNEQFF.

The CDR3 is CASSFDITSANSDEQFF. DNA for the CDR3: TGTGCCAGCAGCTTCGACATTACTAGCGCCAACTCAGATGAGCAGTTCTTC. This rearrangement joins TRBV11-2 to TRBJ2-1; 7 nucleotides match TRBD2. The CDR3 length is 17 residues. CDR1 and CDR2 (germline): SGHAT, FQNNGV. Trimming cost V 3 bases and J 8 bases; bases outside gene matches: 16.

The V call is TRBV7-3, the J call TRBJ2-1, with 9 bases that match TRBD2. V lost 2 bases and J lost 8; bases outside the gene matches: 4. The CDR3 has 14 amino acids. From germline, CDR1 is SGHTA and CDR2 FQGTGA. CDR3 sequence: CASSLGREGYEQFF. CDR3 bases: TGTGCCAGCAGCTTAGGGCGGGAGGGCTATGAGCAGTTCTTC.

A few counts support this clone. CDR3 sequence (DNA): TGTGCCAGCAGCCCGGGAGGTATTAGCGGCTACAATGAGCAGTTCTTC. Translating gives CASSPGGISGYNEQFF. The chain employs TRBV5-4 and TRBJ2-1, with TRBD2 matching over 7 bases. Germline V lookup: CDR1 SGHNT, CDR2 YYREEE (reference sequence). Losses at the gene ends were 4 bases for V and 3 bases for J; bases not matched to a gene: 10. There are 16 residues in the CDR3. The full variable domain, rest sourced from reference TRBV5-4 and TRBJ2-1, is ETGVTQSPTHLIKTRGQQVTLRCSSQSGHNTVSWYQQALGQGPQFIFQYYREEENGRGNFPPRFSGLQFPNYSSELNVNALELDDSALYLCASSPGGISGYNEQFFGPGTRLTVL.

The chain is built from TRBV3-1 (or the pseudogene TRBV3-2) and TRBJ2-1, with D maybe TRBD2 (5 bases). V lost 1 base, J lost 7 bases, and 8 bases lay in between. CDR3 length equals 13 residues. Germline V gene sequence: CDR1 LGHDT, CDR2 YNNKEL (reference sequence). The CDR3 protein is CASSQGGSNEQFF. The CDR3 region has the DNA TGTGCCAGCAGCCAAGGTGGGAGTAATGAGCAGTTCTTC.

V usage is TRBV27 and J usage is TRBJ2-7; no reliable D call. Per the germline V gene, CDR1 is MNHEY and CDR2 is SMNVEV (reference sequence). Trimming pared 3 bases from V and 2 bases from J, leaving 11 bases between. This CDR3 comprises 14 residues. Here the CDR3 DNA reads TGTGCCAGCAGTTTGGGTAAATCCCCCTACGAGCAGTACTTC. Protein sequence: CASSLGKSPYEQYF.